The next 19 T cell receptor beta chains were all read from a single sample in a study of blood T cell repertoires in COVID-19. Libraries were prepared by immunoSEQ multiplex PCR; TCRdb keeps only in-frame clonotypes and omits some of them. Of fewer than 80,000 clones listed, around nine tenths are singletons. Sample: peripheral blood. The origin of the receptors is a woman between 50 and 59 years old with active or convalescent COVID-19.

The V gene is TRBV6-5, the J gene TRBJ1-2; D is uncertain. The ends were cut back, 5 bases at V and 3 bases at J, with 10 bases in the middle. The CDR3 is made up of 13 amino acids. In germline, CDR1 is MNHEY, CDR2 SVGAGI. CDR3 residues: CASSLEADYGYTF. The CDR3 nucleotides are TGTGCCAGCAGTCTGGAGGCAGACTATGGCTACACCTTC.

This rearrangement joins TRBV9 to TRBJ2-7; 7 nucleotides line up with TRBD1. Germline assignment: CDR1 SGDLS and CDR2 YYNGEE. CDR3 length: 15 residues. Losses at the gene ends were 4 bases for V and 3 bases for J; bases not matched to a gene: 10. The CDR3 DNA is TGTGCCAGCAGCACTAGGACAGGAGATTACTACGAGCAGTACTTC. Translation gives CASSTRTGDYYEQYF.

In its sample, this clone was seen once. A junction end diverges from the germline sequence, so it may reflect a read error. DNA of the CDR3: TGTGCTAGCAGCCCTGGTGGGGACAGCCTGTTAAGAGAGACCCAGTACTTC. This sequence encodes CASSPGGDSLLRETQYF. The rearrangement links TRBV7-7 to TRBJ2-5; 7 bases are shared with TRBD1. The CDR3 loop spans 17 amino acids. The germline V gene encodes CDR1 SSHAT and CDR2 FNYEAQ (reference sequence).

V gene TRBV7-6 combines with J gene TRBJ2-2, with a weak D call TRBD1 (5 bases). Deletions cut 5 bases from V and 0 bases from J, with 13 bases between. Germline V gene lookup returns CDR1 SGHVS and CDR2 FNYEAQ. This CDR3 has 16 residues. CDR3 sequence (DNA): TGTGCCAGCAGCCTCAGACAGATGACGAACACCGGGGAGCTGTTTTTT. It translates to CASSLRQMTNTGELFF.

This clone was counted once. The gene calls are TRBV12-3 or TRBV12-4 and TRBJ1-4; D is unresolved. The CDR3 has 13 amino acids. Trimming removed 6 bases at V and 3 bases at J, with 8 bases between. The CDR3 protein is CASSRQANEKLFF. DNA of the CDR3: TGTGCCAGCAGCCGACAAGCTAATGAAAAACTGTTTTTT.

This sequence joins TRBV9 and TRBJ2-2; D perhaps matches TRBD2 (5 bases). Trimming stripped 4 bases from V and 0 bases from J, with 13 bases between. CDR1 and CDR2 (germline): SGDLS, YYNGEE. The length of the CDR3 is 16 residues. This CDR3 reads CASSTGLSANTGELFF. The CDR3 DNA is TGTGCCAGCAGCACCGGACTGAGCGCGAACACCGGGGAGCTGTTTTTT.

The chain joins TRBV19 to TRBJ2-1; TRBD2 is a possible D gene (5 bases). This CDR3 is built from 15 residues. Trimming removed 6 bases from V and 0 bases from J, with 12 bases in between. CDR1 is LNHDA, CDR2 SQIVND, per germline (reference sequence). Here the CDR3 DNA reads TGTGCCAGTAGGAGGGAATACAGCTCCTACAATGAGCAGTTCTTC. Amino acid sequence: CASRREYSSYNEQFF. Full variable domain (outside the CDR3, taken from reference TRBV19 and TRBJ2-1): DGGITQSPKYLFRKEGQNVTLSCEQNLNHDAMYWYRQDPGQGLRLIYYSQIVNDFQKGDIAEGYSVSREKKESFPLTVTSAQKNPTAFYLCASRREYSSYNEQFFGPGTRLTVL.

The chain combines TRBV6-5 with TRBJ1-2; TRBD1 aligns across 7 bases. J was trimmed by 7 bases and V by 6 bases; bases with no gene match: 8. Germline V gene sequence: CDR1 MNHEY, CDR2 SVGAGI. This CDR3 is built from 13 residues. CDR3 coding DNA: TGTGCCAGCAGCTGGCAGGGGGTGGGTGGCTACACCTTC. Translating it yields CASSWQGVGGYTF.

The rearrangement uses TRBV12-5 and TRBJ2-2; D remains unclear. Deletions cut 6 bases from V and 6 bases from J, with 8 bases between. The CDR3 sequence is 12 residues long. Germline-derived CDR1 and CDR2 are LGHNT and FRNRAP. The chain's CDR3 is CASGPTPGELFF. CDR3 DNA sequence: TGTGCTAGTGGCCCTACCCCCGGGGAGCTGTTTTTT.

CDR3 sequence: CASRASGNTIYF. The CDR3 DNA sequence: TGTGCCAGCAGGGCTTCTGGAAACACCATATATTTT. The rearrangement links TRBV6-5 to TRBJ1-3; no reliable D call. Looked up from germline, CDR1 is MNHEY and CDR2 is SVGAGI. V was cut by 6 bases and J by 1 base, with 4 bases left in between. The CDR3 covers 12 residues.

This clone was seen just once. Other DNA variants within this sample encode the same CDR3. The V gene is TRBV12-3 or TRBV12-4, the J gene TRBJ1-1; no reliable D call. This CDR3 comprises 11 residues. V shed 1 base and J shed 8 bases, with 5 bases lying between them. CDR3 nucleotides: TGTGCCAGCAGTTTAGGCCGGGAAGCTTTCTTT. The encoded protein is CASSLGREAFF.

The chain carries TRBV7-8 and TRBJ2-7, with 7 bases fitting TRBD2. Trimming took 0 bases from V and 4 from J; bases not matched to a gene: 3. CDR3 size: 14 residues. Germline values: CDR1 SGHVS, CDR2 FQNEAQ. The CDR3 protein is CASSLAPGRYEQYF. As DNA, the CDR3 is TGTGCCAGCAGCTTAGCGCCCGGGAGGTACGAGCAGTACTTC.

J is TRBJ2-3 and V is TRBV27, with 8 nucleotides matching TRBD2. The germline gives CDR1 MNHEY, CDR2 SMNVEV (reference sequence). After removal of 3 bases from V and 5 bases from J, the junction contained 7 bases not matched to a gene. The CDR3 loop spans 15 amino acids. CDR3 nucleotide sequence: TGTGCCAGCAGTTTTCCAGCGGGAGCAGTAGATACGCAGTATTTT. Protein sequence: CASSFPAGAVDTQYF.

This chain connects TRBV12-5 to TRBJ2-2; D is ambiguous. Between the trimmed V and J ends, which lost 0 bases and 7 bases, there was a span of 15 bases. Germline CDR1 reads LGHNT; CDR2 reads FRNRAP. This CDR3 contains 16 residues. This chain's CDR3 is CASGLVFSRPNGELFF. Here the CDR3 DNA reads TGTGCTAGTGGTTTGGTATTTAGTCGCCCCAACGGGGAGCTGTTTTTT.

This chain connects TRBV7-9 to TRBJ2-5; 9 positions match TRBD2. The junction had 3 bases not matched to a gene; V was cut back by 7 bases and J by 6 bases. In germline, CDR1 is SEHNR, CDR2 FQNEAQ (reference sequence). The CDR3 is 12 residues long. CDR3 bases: TGTGCCAGCATCGGGACTAGCAAGACCCAGTACTTC. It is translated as CASIGTSKTQYF.

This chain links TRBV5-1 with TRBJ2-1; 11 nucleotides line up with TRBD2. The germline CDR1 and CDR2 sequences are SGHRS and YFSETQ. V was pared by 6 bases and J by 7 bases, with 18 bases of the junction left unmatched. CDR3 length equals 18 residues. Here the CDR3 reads CASTHFPSLAGGGNEQFF. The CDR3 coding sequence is TGCGCCAGCACCCATTTTCCTTCTCTAGCGGGAGGAGGAAATGAGCAGTTCTTC. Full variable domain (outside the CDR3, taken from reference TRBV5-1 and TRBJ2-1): KAGVTQTPRYLIKTRGQQVTLSCSPISGHRSVSWYQQTPGQGLQFLFEYFSETQRNKGNFPGRFSGRQFSNSRSEMNVSTLELGDSALYLCASTHFPSLAGGGNEQFFGPGTRLTVL.

The CDR3 DNA sequence: TGTGCCAGCTCACCACAGGGTAGCGGGAGGGCCGGAGAGCAGTACTTC. This encodes CASSPQGSGRAGEQYF. The rearrangement joins TRBV18 to TRBJ2-7, with TRBD2 identical over 11 bases. Germline V lookup: CDR1 KGHSH, CDR2 LQKENI. The CDR3 loop spans 16 amino acids. The junction had 9 bases not matched to a gene; V was cut back by 1 base and J by 7 bases.

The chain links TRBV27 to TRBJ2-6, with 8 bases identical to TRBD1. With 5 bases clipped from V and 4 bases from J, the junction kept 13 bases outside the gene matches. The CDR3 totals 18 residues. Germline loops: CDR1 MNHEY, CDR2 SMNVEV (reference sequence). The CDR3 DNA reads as TGTGCCAGCAGTCCTTTCCAGGGGGCGATATCGGGGGCCAACGTCCTGACTTTC. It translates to CASSPFQGAISGANVLTF.

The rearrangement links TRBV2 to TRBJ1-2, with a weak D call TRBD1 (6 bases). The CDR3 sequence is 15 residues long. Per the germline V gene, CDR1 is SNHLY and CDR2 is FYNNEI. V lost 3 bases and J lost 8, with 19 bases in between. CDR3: CASSDFILGAEGYTF. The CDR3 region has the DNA TGTGCCAGCAGTGATTTCATATTGGGGGCGGAGGGCTACACCTTC.